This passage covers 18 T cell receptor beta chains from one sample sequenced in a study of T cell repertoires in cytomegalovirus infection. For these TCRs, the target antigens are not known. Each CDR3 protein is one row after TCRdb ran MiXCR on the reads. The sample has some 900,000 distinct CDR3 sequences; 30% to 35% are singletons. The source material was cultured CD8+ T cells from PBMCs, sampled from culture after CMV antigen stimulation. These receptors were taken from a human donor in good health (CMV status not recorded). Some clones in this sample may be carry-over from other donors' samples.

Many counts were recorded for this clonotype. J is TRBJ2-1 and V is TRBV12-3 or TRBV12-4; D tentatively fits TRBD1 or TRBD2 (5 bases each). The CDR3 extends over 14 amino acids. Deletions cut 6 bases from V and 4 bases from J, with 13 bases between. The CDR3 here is CASSLGDQYNEQFF. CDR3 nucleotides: TGTGCCAGCAGCCTGGGGGACCAATACAATGAGCAGTTCTTC.

This CDR3 is CASSSGEGRRLSYGYTF. The CDR3 nucleotides are TGTGCCAGCAGCTCAGGGGAGGGGAGACGACTAAGCTATGGCTACACCTTC. The chain is built from TRBV7-6 and TRBJ1-2; TRBD1 might be the D (6 bases). Looked up from germline, CDR1 is SGHVS and CDR2 is FNYEAQ. V was shortened by 4 bases and J by 4 bases, with 22 bases between the two germline ends. CDR3 size: 17 residues.

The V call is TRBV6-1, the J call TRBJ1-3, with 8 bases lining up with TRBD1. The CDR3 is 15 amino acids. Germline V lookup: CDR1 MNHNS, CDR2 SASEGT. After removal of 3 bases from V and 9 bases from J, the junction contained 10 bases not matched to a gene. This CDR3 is CASSESRQGWTTIYF. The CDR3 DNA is TGTGCCAGCAGTGAGAGTCGACAGGGGTGGACCACCATATATTTT.

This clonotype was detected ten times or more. The CDR3 bases are TGTGCCAGCGCCTCTTCGGTGTTTGTTAAAGGGGCCAACGTCCTGACTTTC. Translating it yields CASASSVFVKGANVLTF. V usage is TRBV7-3 and J usage is TRBJ2-6; no definite D call. The CDR3 extends over 17 amino acids. The V gene's germline CDR1 is SGHTA and CDR2 FQGTGA. The V end was cut by 8 bases, the J end by 4 bases, with 21 bases between.

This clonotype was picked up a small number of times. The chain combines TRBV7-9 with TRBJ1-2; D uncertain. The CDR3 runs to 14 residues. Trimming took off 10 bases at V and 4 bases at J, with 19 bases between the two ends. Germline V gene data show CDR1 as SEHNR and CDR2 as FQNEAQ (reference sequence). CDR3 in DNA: TGTGCCACCCGAGGTGACGGACTCGTCTATGGCTACACCTTC. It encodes CATRGDGLVYGYTF.

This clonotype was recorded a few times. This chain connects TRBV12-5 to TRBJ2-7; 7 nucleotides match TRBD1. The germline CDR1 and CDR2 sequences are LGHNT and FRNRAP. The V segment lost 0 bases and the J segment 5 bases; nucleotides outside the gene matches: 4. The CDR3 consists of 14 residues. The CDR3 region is CASGLVTGDDEQYF. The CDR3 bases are TGTGCTAGTGGTTTGGTAACAGGGGACGACGAGCAGTACTTC.

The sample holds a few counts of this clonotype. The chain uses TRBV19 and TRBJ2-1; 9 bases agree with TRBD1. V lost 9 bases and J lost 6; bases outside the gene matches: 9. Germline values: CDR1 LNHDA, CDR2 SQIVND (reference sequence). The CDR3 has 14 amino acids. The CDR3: CASLGQGFVNEQFF. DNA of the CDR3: TGTGCCAGCCTCGGACAGGGGTTCGTCAATGAGCAGTTCTTC.

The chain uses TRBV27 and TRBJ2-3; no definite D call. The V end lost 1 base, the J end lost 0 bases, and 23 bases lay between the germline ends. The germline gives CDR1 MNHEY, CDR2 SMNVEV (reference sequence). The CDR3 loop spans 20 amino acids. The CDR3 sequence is CASSLLGISSVGSSTDTQYF. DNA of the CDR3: TGTGCCAGCAGTTTATTAGGGATAAGTAGTGTGGGGTCCAGCACAGATACGCAGTATTTT.

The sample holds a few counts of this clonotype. CDR3 loop: CASSFLGRYTDTQYF. The CDR3 DNA sequence: TGTGCCAGCAGCTTTTTGGGACGGTACACAGATACGCAGTATTTT. The chain uses TRBV7-9 and TRBJ2-3, with D possibly called TRBD1 or TRBD2 (5 bases each). The CDR3 extends over 15 amino acids. The V gene's germline CDR1 is SEHNR and CDR2 FQNEAQ (reference sequence). The V and J ends lost 3 bases and 2 bases respectively, with 12 bases between them. The full variable domain, rest sourced from reference TRBV7-9 and TRBJ2-3, is DTGVSQNPRHKITKRGQNVTFRCDPISEHNRLYWYRQTLGQGPEFLTYFQNEAQLEKSRLLSDRFSAERPKGSFSTLEIQRTEQGDSAMYLCASSFLGRYTDTQYFGPGTRLTVL.

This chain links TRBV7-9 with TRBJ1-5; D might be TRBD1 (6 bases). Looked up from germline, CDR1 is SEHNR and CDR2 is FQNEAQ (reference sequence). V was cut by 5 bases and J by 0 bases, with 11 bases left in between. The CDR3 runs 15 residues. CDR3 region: CASSAGTFSNQPQHF. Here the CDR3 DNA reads TGTGCCAGCAGCGCAGGGACATTTAGCAATCAGCCCCAGCATTTT.

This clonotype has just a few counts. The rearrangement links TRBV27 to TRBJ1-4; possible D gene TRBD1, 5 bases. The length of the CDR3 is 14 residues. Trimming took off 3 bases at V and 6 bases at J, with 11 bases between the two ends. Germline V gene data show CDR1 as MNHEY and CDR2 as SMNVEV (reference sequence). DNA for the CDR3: TGTGCCAGCAGTTTTGGGGCCCCGGATGAAAAACTGTTTTTT. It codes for CASSFGAPDEKLFF.

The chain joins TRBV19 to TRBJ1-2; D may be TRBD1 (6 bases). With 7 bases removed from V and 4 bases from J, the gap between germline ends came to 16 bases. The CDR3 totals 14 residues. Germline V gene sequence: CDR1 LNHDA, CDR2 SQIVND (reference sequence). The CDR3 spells CASTKTEGVYGYTF. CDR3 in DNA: TGTGCCAGTACCAAGACCGAGGGGGTCTATGGCTACACCTTC.

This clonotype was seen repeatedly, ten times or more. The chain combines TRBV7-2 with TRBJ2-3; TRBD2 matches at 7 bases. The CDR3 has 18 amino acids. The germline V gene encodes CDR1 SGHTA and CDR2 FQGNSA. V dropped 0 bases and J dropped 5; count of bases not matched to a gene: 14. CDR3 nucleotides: TGTGCCAGCAGCTTAGCGGCGGGGGACGCGACCGTGGAAGATACGCAGTATTTT. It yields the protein CASSLAAGDATVEDTQYF.

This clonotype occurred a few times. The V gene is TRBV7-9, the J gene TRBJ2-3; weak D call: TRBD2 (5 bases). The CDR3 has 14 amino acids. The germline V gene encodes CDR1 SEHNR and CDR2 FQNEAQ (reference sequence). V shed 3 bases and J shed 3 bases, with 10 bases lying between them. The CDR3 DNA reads TGTGCCAGCAGCTTCACGGGGATGACAGATACGCAGTATTTT. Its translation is CASSFTGMTDTQYF.

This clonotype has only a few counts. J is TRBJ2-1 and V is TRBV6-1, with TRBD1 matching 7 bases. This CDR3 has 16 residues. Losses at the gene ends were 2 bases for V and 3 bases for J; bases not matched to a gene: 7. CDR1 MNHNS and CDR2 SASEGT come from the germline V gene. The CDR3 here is CASSELQGVIYNEQFF. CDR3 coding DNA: TGTGCCAGCAGTGAACTCCAGGGGGTGATCTACAATGAGCAGTTCTTC.

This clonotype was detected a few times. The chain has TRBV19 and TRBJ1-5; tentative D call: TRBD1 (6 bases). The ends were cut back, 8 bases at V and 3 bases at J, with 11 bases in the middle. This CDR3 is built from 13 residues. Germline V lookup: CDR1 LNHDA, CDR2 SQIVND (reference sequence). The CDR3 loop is CASSDRYNQPQHF. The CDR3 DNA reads TGTGCCAGTTCAGACAGGTACAATCAGCCCCAGCATTTT. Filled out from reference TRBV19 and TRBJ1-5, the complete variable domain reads DGGITQSPKYLFRKEGQNVTLSCEQNLNHDAMYWYRQDPGQGLRLIYYSQIVNDFQKGDIAEGYSVSREKKESFPLTVTSAQKNPTAFYLCASSDRYNQPQHFGDGTRLSIL.

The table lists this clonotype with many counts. The CDR3 DNA reads as TGTGCCAGCAGCTCCACAGGGTTGGGCACCGGGGAGCTGTTTTTT. This translates into CASSSTGLGTGELFF. The chain links TRBV7-9 to TRBJ2-2; D is perhaps TRBD1 (6 bases). This CDR3 has 15 residues. Looked up from germline, CDR1 is SEHNR and CDR2 is FQNEAQ (reference sequence). V gave up 4 bases and J gave up 4 bases, with 13 bases separating them. Using reference TRBV7-9 and TRBJ2-2 for the parts outside the CDR3, the full variable domain is DTGVSQNPRHKITKRGQNVTFRCDPISEHNRLYWYRQTLGQGPEFLTYFQNEAQLEKSRLLSDRFSAERPKGSFSTLEIQRTEQGDSAMYLCASSSTGLGTGELFFGEGSRLTVL.

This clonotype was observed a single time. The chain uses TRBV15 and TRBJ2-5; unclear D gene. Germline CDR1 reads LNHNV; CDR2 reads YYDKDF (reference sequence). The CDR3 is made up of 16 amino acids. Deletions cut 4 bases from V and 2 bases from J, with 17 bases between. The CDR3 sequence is CATSIPHGDLQETQYF. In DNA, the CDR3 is TGTGCCACCAGCATCCCCCATGGGGATCTACAAGAGACCCAGTACTTC. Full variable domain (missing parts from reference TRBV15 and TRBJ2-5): DAMVIQNPRYQVTQFGKPVTLSCSQTLNHNVMYWYQQKSSQAPKLLFHYYDKDFNNEADTPDNFQSRRPNTSFCFLDIRSPGLGDTAMYLCATSIPHGDLQETQYFGPGTRLLVL.